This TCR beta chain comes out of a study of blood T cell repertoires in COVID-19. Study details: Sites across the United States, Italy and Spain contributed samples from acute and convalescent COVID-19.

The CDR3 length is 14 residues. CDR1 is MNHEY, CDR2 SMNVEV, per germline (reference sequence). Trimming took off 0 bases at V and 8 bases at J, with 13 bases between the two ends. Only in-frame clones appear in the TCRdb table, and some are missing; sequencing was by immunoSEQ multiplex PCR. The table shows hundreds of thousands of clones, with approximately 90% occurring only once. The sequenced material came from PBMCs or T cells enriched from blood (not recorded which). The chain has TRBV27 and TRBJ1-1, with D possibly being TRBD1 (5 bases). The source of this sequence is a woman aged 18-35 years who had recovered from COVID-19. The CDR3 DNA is TGTGCCAGCAGTTTATCGTGGGGGGGTTCCGAAGCTTTCTTT. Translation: CASSLSWGGSEAFF.